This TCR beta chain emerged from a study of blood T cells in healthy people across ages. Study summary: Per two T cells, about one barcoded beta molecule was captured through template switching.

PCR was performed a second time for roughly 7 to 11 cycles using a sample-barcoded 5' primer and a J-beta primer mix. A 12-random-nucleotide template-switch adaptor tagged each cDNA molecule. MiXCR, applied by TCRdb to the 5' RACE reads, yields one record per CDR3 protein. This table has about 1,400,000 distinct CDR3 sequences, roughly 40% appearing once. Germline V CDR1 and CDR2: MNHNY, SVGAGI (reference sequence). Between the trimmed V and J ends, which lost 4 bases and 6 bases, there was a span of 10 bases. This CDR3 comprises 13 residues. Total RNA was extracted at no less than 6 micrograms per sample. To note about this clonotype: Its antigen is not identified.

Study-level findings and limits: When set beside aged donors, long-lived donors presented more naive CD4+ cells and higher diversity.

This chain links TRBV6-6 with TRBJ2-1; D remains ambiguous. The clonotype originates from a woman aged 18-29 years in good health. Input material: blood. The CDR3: CASSSPPANEQFF. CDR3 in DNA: TGTGCCAGCAGTTCCCCTCCTGCCAATGAGCAGTTCTTC.